The rows below give T cell receptor beta chains drawn from one sample of a study of blood T cell repertoires in COVID-19. Assay: immunoSEQ multiplex PCR; the TCRdb copy retains only in-frame clones and omits some. The profile shows approximately 170,000 clones, around 87% of them singletons. Sequenced input: peripheral blood. The receptors were gathered from a man aged 18 to 29 with active or convalescent COVID-19. Each CDR3 is given with its conserved first and last residue. Each record gives: D gene, J gene, clone size, V gene, CDR3 DNA, CDR3 protein. The D gene is left open where the match is weak. Only part of the rows carry a size: once, few, many, or a class if the clone is expanded.

TRBD2	TRBJ2-7	NA	TRBV7-3	TGTGCCAGCAGTTACCGACTAGCTGTGAGCTCCTACGAGCAGTACTTC	CASSYRLAVSSYEQYF
NA	TRBJ1-6	NA	TRBV5-5	TGTGCCAGCAGCTTGGGACAGGCTTCTTATTCACCCCTCCACTTT	CASSLGQASYSPLHF
NA	TRBJ2-5	once	TRBV19	TGTGCCAGTAGTCCGCTAGGGGGGGAGGAGACCCAGTACTTC	CASSPLGGEETQYF
TRBD1	TRBJ1-2	once	TRBV30	TGTGCCTGGAGTACCTCACAGGGGGCAATCTATGGCTACACCTTC	CAWSTSQGAIYGYTF
TRBD2	TRBJ2-3	once	TRBV2	TGTGCCGGCCGCTGGGGGGGAGGGTCAGATACGCAGTATTTT	CAGRWGGGSDTQYF
TRBD2	TRBJ2-3	NA	TRBV6-6	TGTGCCAGCAGTCAACCGGGACAGGGGACTAGCGGGACCATCGGGCTGGATACGCAGTATTTT	CASSQPGQGTSGTIGLDTQYF
NA	TRBJ1-5	NA	TRBV18	TGTGCCAGCTCGGAGGGCCAAACGGGCAATCAGCCCCAGCATTTT	CASSEGQTGNQPQHF
NA	TRBJ1-2	few	TRBV11-2	TGTGCCAGCAGCCAAACATCGTGGGAGGCCCATGGCTACACCTTC	CASSQTSWEAHGYTF
NA	TRBJ1-5	NA	TRBV11-2	TGTGCCAGCAGCACCGCGGGTCTTCAGCCCCAGCATTTT	CASSTAGLQPQHF
NA	TRBJ1-4	NA	TRBV20-1	TGCAGTGCTAGTGGGGGGCAGAATGAAAAACTGTTTTTT	CSASGGQNEKLFF
NA	TRBJ2-1	NA	TRBV5-1	TGCGCCAGCAGCTTCGGGGGGCCGGGCAATGAGCAGTTCTTC	CASSFGGPGNEQFF
TRBD1	TRBJ1-1	NA	TRBV6-5	TGTGCCAGCAGTTACGACAGGGGCGCTGAAGCTTTCTTT	CASSYDRGAEAFF
TRBD2	TRBJ2-7	NA	TRBV13	TGTGCCAGCAGCCTCCAAGCGGGAGTAGGGGCTGGTTCCTACGAGCAGTACTTC	CASSLQAGVGAGSYEQYF
NA	TRBJ1-1	NA	TRBV6-1	TGTGCCAGCAGTGACCCCAAACAGGGACCCACTGAAGCTTTCTTT	CASSDPKQGPTEAFF
NA	TRBJ2-5	NA	TRBV6-2/TRBV6-3	TGTGCCAGCAGTTATAGCGGAGGTAGCGGACAAGAGACCCAGTACTTC	CASSYSGGSGQETQYF
NA	TRBJ2-4	NA	TRBV18	TGTGCCAGCTCACTCCCCGGTGGCATTCAGTACTTC	CASSLPGGIQYF
NA	TRBJ2-1	NA	TRBV27	TGTGCCAGCAGTTTCTCCGGGGGTCGGAATGAGCAGTTCTTC	CASSFSGGRNEQFF
NA	TRBJ2-7	NA	TRBV4-3	TGCGCCAGCAGCCAAGGTGTCCAGGGGGGTTACGAGCAGTACTTC	CASSQGVQGGYEQYF
NA	TRBJ2-2	NA	TRBV21-1	TGTGCCAGCAGTAATATGGCCACACACGCCGGGGAGCTGTTTTTT	CASSNMATHAGELFF
NA	TRBJ1-1	NA	TRBV11-2	TGTGCCAGCAGCTTAGTCAAACTCGGGGGGTACCCCACTGAAGCTTTCTTT	CASSLVKLGGYPTEAFF
NA	TRBJ2-7	NA	TRBV6-6	TGTGCCAGCAGTTACTCCCCTTACGAGCAGTACTTC	CASSYSPYEQYF
NA	TRBJ2-1	NA	TRBV19	TGTGCCAGTAGCCCTACAGGGACCTCCTACAATGAGCAGTTCTTC	CASSPTGTSYNEQFF
TRBD1	TRBJ1-6	NA	TRBV2	TGTGCCAGCGGATCAGACAGGGGTGGTTATTCACCCCTCCACTTT	CASGSDRGGYSPLHF
TRBD1	TRBJ1-4	NA	TRBV3-1/TRBV3-2	TGTGCCAGCAGCAATTCCGGGACAGGGGGTTCGCAACTGTTTTTT	CASSNSGTGGSQLFF
NA	TRBJ1-2	NA	TRBV6-2/TRBV6-3	TGTGCCAGCAGCGTCCTATTAGCGGGCTACACCTTC	CASSVLLAGYTF
NA	TRBJ1-2	NA	TRBV5-1	TGCGCCAGCAGCTTGGAGACAGGTCCAATGAACTATGGCTACACCTTC	CASSLETGPMNYGYTF
TRBD1	TRBJ2-7	NA	TRBV4-2	TGTGCCAGCAGCCAAGGTCTTTTTGAGGGGGCCGGGCAGTACTTC	CASSQGLFEGAGQYF
NA	TRBJ1-2	NA	TRBV10-3	TGTGCCATCAGTGAGCTCGGGGGGAACTATGGCTACACCTTC	CAISELGGNYGYTF